This T cell receptor beta chain appears in the sequencing data of a study of cytomegalovirus exposure and HLA in healthy donors. For the study at large: Falling in the Caucasian-associated ancestry cluster were 80% to 90% of 350 to 400 genotyped donors. General study points: When presence/absence was analysed, sequencing depth was taken to be roughly uniform across donors.

Notes on this clone: Its antigen remains unidentified.

The length of the CDR3 is 13 residues. Trimming stripped 8 bases from V and 5 bases from J, with 15 bases between. CDR1 is KGHSH and CDR2 is LQKENI in the germline V gene. It was with 60 Vbeta and 13 Jbeta primers that the PCR ran. TCRdb keeps only in-frame clones here, not all; method: immunoSEQ multiplex PCR. Here the sample spans 100,000 or so clones, around 80% being singletons. The sequence derives from a man between 18 and 35 years old in good health and CMV-seronegative. The chain combines TRBV18 with TRBJ1-1, with D possibly TRBD1 on 6 matching bases. The sample was PBMCs. The CDR3 sequence is CASAEGVETEAFF. CDR3 DNA: TGTGCCAGCGCCGAGGGGGTAGAGACTGAAGCTTTCTTT.